The clone carrying this T cell receptor (beta chain) is large (0.1 to 1%). Its antigen is unidentified. This specimen comes from a study of OX40 agonist ivuxolimab in advanced cancers. Study-level results: CD8+ T cells (on average) carried more expanded clones than CD4+ T cells. At 0.1 to 3.0 mg/kg and by week 6, CD4+ and CD8+ T cells in the blood had expanded clonally.

Assay: immunoSEQ multiplex PCR; the TCRdb copy retains only in-frame clones and omits some. The repertoire holds around 38,000 clones, with approximately 80% as singletons. Germline lookup yields CDR1 SGHNT and CDR2 YYREEE (reference sequence). V was pared by 1 base and J by 1 base, with 9 bases between. The CDR3 length is 14 residues. The TCR was taken from an adult with an advanced solid tumor such as melanoma, head and neck, liver or kidney cancer. Specimen: CD4+ or CD8+ T cells sorted from blood, collected in a trial of the OX40 agonist ivuxolimab. The V call is TRBV5-4, the J call TRBJ2-7, with D unclear. The CDR3 is CASSLRPSSYEQYF. The DNA of the CDR3 is TGTGCCAGCAGCTTGAGACCTAGTTCCTACGAGCAGTACTTC.